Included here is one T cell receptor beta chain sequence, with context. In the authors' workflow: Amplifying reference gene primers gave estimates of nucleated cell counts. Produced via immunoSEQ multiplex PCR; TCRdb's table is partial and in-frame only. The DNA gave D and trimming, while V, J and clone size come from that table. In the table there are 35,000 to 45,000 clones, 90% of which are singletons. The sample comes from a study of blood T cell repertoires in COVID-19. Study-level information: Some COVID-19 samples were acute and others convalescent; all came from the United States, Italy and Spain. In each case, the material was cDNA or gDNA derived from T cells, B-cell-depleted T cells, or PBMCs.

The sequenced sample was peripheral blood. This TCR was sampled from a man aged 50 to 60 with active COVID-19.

CDR3 protein: CATSRGRGSPLHF. As DNA, the CDR3 is TGTGCCACCAGCAGGGGGCGTGGTTCACCCCTCCACTTT. The J gene is TRBJ1-6, the V gene TRBV15; D possibly corresponds to TRBD1 (5 bases). The CDR3 runs 13 residues. Trimming removed 3 bases from V and 9 bases from J, with 9 bases in between. Germline V gene data show CDR1 as LNHNV and CDR2 as YYDKDF (reference sequence). Full variable domain (remainder filled in from reference TRBV15 and TRBJ1-6): DAMVIQNPRYQVTQFGKPVTLSCSQTLNHNVMYWYQQKSSQAPKLLFHYYDKDFNNEADTPDNFQSRRPNTSFCFLDIRSPGLGDTAMYLCATSRGRGSPLHFGNGTRLTVT.